This is a list of T cell receptor beta chains from one sample in a study of cytomegalovirus exposure and HLA in healthy donors. Produced via immunoSEQ multiplex PCR; TCRdb's table is partial and in-frame only. The sample lists around 71,000 clones, approximately 70% seen once, with around 13% in the top ten. Specimen: PBMCs. The receptors here all came from a male donor in good health and CMV-seropositive. Each CDR3 is given with its conserved first and last residue. The order of the fields is D gene, V gene, J gene, CDR3 length, clone size, CDR3 DNA, CDR3 protein. D genes are given only for firm matches. Part of the rows lack a size; the others show once, few, many or a class for expanded clones.

d_call: -; v_call: TRBV6-6; j_call: TRBJ1-2; cdr3_length: 13; clone_size: -; cdr3_nt: TGTGCCAGCCGGGACTTGACTAACTATGGCTACACCTTC; cdr3_aa: CASRDLTNYGYTF
d_call: TRBD1; v_call: TRBV2; j_call: TRBJ2-7; cdr3_length: 14; clone_size: -; cdr3_nt: TGTGCCAGCACTACCGGGACAGGAACCTACGAGCAGTACTTC; cdr3_aa: CASTTGTGTYEQYF
d_call: -; v_call: TRBV10-1; j_call: TRBJ2-7; cdr3_length: 15; clone_size: -; cdr3_nt: TGCGCCAGCAGTGAGGATGGTTTAGAGAGCTACGAGCAGTACTTC; cdr3_aa: CASSEDGLESYEQYF
d_call: -; v_call: TRBV2; j_call: TRBJ2-7; cdr3_length: 11; clone_size: -; cdr3_nt: TGTGCCAGCAGTGACAGGGACGAGCAGTACTTC; cdr3_aa: CASSDRDEQYF
d_call: -; v_call: TRBV15; j_call: TRBJ1-6; cdr3_length: 19; clone_size: -; cdr3_nt: TGTGCCACCAGCAGAGGAGGGCGGGCAAGAGCCTCCTATAATTCACCCCTCCACTTT; cdr3_aa: CATSRGGRARASYNSPLHF
d_call: -; v_call: TRBV5-1; j_call: TRBJ2-7; cdr3_length: 13; clone_size: -; cdr3_nt: TGCGCCAGCAGCCTGACAGTATCCTACGAGCAGTACTTC; cdr3_aa: CASSLTVSYEQYF
d_call: TRBD2; v_call: TRBV30; j_call: TRBJ2-1; cdr3_length: 15; clone_size: once; cdr3_nt: TGTGCCTGGAGTGGGCCGACTAGCGGGAGTGCTGAGCAGTTCTTC; cdr3_aa: CAWSGPTSGSAEQFF
d_call: -; v_call: TRBV7-2; j_call: TRBJ2-7; cdr3_length: 14; clone_size: few; cdr3_nt: TGTGCCAGCAGCTTAGTCGCAGATTACTACGAGCAGTACTTC; cdr3_aa: CASSLVADYYEQYF
d_call: -; v_call: TRBV5-4; j_call: TRBJ1-1; cdr3_length: 13; clone_size: -; cdr3_nt: TGTGCCAGCAGCTTGGGGGGGAGGCCTGAAGCTTTCTTT; cdr3_aa: CASSLGGRPEAFF
d_call: -; v_call: TRBV7-9; j_call: TRBJ1-1; cdr3_length: 13; clone_size: -; cdr3_nt: TGTGCCAGCAGCTTAGACCAGGTAACTGAAGCTTTCTTT; cdr3_aa: CASSLDQVTEAFF
d_call: TRBD2; v_call: TRBV5-1; j_call: TRBJ2-4; cdr3_length: 16; clone_size: -; cdr3_nt: TGCGCCAGCAGCAAGACTAGCGACGGAGCCAAAAACATTCAGTACTTC; cdr3_aa: CASSKTSDGAKNIQYF
d_call: -; v_call: TRBV29-1; j_call: TRBJ2-1; cdr3_length: 12; clone_size: -; cdr3_nt: TGCAGCGTCTATGGACAGACCTATGAGCAGTTCTTC; cdr3_aa: CSVYGQTYEQFF
d_call: TRBD1; v_call: TRBV18; j_call: TRBJ1-3; cdr3_length: 17; clone_size: -; cdr3_nt: TGTGCCAGCTCCCCCATTGCAGGGGGCGGCTCTGGAAACACCATATATTTT; cdr3_aa: CASSPIAGGGSGNTIYF
d_call: -; v_call: TRBV10-3; j_call: TRBJ2-7; cdr3_length: 15; clone_size: -; cdr3_nt: TGTGCCATCAGTGAGTCGACAGTCAGCACCTACGAGCAGTACTTC; cdr3_aa: CAISESTVSTYEQYF
d_call: TRBD1; v_call: TRBV28; j_call: TRBJ2-1; cdr3_length: 16; clone_size: once; cdr3_nt: TGTGCCAGCAGTCCTCCTTCGGGACAGGGACTTGGTGAGCAGTTCTTC; cdr3_aa: CASSPPSGQGLGEQFF
d_call: TRBD1; v_call: TRBV4-1; j_call: TRBJ1-5; cdr3_length: 15; clone_size: -; cdr3_nt: TGCGCCAGCAGCCCGATGACAGGGCGTAATCAGCCCCAGCATTTT; cdr3_aa: CASSPMTGRNQPQHF
d_call: TRBD2; v_call: TRBV10-3; j_call: TRBJ2-1; cdr3_length: 14; clone_size: few; cdr3_nt: TGTGCCACGGAGCGGGAGAGTCTGGTCAATGAGCAGTTCTTC; cdr3_aa: CATERESLVNEQFF
d_call: -; v_call: TRBV9; j_call: TRBJ2-3; cdr3_length: 17; clone_size: -; cdr3_nt: TGTGCCAGCAGCGTTCCGGGGGACTCCCCGAGGGCAGATACGCAGTATTTT; cdr3_aa: CASSVPGDSPRADTQYF
d_call: -; v_call: TRBV13; j_call: TRBJ1-1; cdr3_length: 14; clone_size: few; cdr3_nt: TGTGCCAGCAGCTCAGCAGCGCTGAACACTGAAGCTTTCTTT; cdr3_aa: CASSSAALNTEAFF
d_call: -; v_call: TRBV5-1; j_call: TRBJ2-1; cdr3_length: 17; clone_size: -; cdr3_nt: TGCGCCAGCAGCTTTGCCAGTCGGGCAGGGGAATACAATGAGCAGTTCTTC; cdr3_aa: CASSFASRAGEYNEQFF
d_call: TRBD1; v_call: TRBV7-6; j_call: TRBJ1-2; cdr3_length: 13; clone_size: -; cdr3_nt: TGTGCCAGCAGTCCGGACAGGACCTATGGCTACACCTTC; cdr3_aa: CASSPDRTYGYTF
d_call: -; v_call: TRBV11-2; j_call: TRBJ1-1; cdr3_length: 14; clone_size: -; cdr3_nt: TGTGCCAGCAGCTTAGTAGAATCGAGGGCTGAAGCTTTCTTT; cdr3_aa: CASSLVESRAEAFF
d_call: TRBD2; v_call: TRBV10-3; j_call: TRBJ2-5; cdr3_length: 14; clone_size: -; cdr3_nt: TGTGCCATTGGGACTAGCGGGGGACAAGAGACCCAGTACTTC; cdr3_aa: CAIGTSGGQETQYF
d_call: TRBD2; v_call: TRBV7-9; j_call: TRBJ2-7; cdr3_length: 18; clone_size: -; cdr3_nt: TGTGCCAGCAGCTTAGCGAGCCTAGCGGGAGGGCGGTCCTACGAGCAGTACTTC; cdr3_aa: CASSLASLAGGRSYEQYF
d_call: -; v_call: TRBV6-6; j_call: TRBJ2-7; cdr3_length: 16; clone_size: -; cdr3_nt: TGTGCCAGCAGTTACTCGACGTCGGGGGTAAACTACGAGCAGTACTTC; cdr3_aa: CASSYSTSGVNYEQYF
d_call: -; v_call: TRBV5-6; j_call: TRBJ2-1; cdr3_length: 16; clone_size: -; cdr3_nt: TGTGCCAGCAGCTTGGAAGCCGATAGCTCCTACAATGAGCAGTTCTTC; cdr3_aa: CASSLEADSSYNEQFF
d_call: -; v_call: TRBV15; j_call: TRBJ2-2; cdr3_length: 13; clone_size: -; cdr3_nt: TGTGCCACCAGCCCCGTGAACACCGGGGAGCTGTTTTTT; cdr3_aa: CATSPVNTGELFF
d_call: TRBD1; v_call: TRBV4-3; j_call: TRBJ1-5; cdr3_length: 14; clone_size: once; cdr3_nt: TGCGCCAGCAGCGGTGTCTCAGGGGGACAGCCCCAGCATTTT; cdr3_aa: CASSGVSGGQPQHF
d_call: -; v_call: TRBV7-2; j_call: TRBJ1-2; cdr3_length: 13; clone_size: -; cdr3_nt: TGTGCCAGCAGTTCCACAGACACTTATGGCTACACCTTC; cdr3_aa: CASSSTDTYGYTF
d_call: -; v_call: TRBV30; j_call: TRBJ2-3; cdr3_length: 12; clone_size: -; cdr3_nt: TGTGCCTGGAGCCCAGGGTCAGATACGCAGTATTTT; cdr3_aa: CAWSPGSDTQYF
d_call: -; v_call: TRBV11-2; j_call: TRBJ2-7; cdr3_length: 13; clone_size: few; cdr3_nt: TGTGCCAGCAGCTTTAGCGGAAGCTACGAGCAGTACTTC; cdr3_aa: CASSFSGSYEQYF
d_call: -; v_call: TRBV27; j_call: TRBJ2-7; cdr3_length: 14; clone_size: -; cdr3_nt: TGTGCCAGCAGCTGGGGGGGGGCCTTGGGCGAGCAGTACTTC; cdr3_aa: CASSWGGALGEQYF
d_call: TRBD1; v_call: TRBV6-5; j_call: TRBJ2-1; cdr3_length: 15; clone_size: few; cdr3_nt: TGTGCCAGCAGTTACCGACAGGGAGTCTACAATGAGCAGTTCTTC; cdr3_aa: CASSYRQGVYNEQFF
d_call: -; v_call: TRBV2; j_call: TRBJ1-6; cdr3_length: 14; clone_size: -; cdr3_nt: TGTGCCAGCAGTGAAGAGCAGGGTAATTCACCCCTCCACTTT; cdr3_aa: CASSEEQGNSPLHF
d_call: TRBD1; v_call: TRBV7-9; j_call: TRBJ1-1; cdr3_length: 14; clone_size: -; cdr3_nt: TGTGCCAGCAGCCAGGGGGCAGGGGCGACTGAAGCTTTCTTT; cdr3_aa: CASSQGAGATEAFF
d_call: -; v_call: TRBV18; j_call: TRBJ1-6; cdr3_length: 13; clone_size: once; cdr3_nt: TGTGCCAGCTCACCACGCGCCAATTCACCCCTCCACTTT; cdr3_aa: CASSPRANSPLHF
d_call: TRBD1; v_call: TRBV5-8; j_call: TRBJ2-5; cdr3_length: 15; clone_size: -; cdr3_nt: TGTGCCAGCAGCTTCGGGACAGGGTACCAAGAGACCCAGTACTTC; cdr3_aa: CASSFGTGYQETQYF
d_call: TRBD2; v_call: TRBV19; j_call: TRBJ2-1; cdr3_length: 15; clone_size: -; cdr3_nt: TGTGCCAGTAGTCCGGGACTAGCAGGGTACAATGAGCAGTTCTTC; cdr3_aa: CASSPGLAGYNEQFF
d_call: TRBD2; v_call: TRBV19; j_call: TRBJ2-7; cdr3_length: 15; clone_size: -; cdr3_nt: TGTGCCACCGCGGGGGGGGCAGAATCCTCCTACGAGCAGTACTTC; cdr3_aa: CATAGGAESSYEQYF
d_call: TRBD1; v_call: TRBV15; j_call: TRBJ1-2; cdr3_length: 17; clone_size: -; cdr3_nt: TGTGCCACCAGCAGAGACCACGACAGGGAAAGAATCTATGGCTACACCTTC; cdr3_aa: CATSRDHDRERIYGYTF
d_call: -; v_call: TRBV19; j_call: TRBJ2-3; cdr3_length: 15; clone_size: -; cdr3_nt: TGTGCCAGTAGTGGGGGGGCGCATACCACAGATACGCAGTATTTT; cdr3_aa: CASSGGAHTTDTQYF